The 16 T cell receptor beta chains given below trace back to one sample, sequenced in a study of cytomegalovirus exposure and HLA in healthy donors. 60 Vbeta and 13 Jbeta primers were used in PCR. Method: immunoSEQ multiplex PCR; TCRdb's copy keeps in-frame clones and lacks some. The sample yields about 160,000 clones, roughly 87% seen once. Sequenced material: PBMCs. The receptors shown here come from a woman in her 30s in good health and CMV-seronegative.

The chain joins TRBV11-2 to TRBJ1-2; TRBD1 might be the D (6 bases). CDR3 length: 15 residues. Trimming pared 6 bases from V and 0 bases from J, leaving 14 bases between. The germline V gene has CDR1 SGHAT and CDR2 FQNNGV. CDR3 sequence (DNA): TGTGCCAGCAGGGGGGCGGGCAGGACTAACTATGGCTACACCTTC. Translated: CASRGAGRTNYGYTF.

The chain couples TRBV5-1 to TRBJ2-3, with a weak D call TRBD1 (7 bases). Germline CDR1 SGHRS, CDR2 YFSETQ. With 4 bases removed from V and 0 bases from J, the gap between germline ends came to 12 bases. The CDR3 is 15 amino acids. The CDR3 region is CASSLGGQSTDTQYF. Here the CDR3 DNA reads TGCGCCAGCAGCCTGGGGGGACAGAGCACAGATACGCAGTATTTT. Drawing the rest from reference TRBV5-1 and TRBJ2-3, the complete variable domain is KAGVTQTPRYLIKTRGQQVTLSCSPISGHRSVSWYQQTPGQGLQFLFEYFSETQRNKGNFPGRFSGRQFSNSRSEMNVSTLELGDSALYLCASSLGGQSTDTQYFGPGTRLTVL.

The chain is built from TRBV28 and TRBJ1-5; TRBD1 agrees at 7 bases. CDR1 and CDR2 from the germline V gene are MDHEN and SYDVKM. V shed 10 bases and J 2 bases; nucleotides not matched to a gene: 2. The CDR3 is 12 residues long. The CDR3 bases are TGTGCCATCACAGGGGGCAATCAGCCCCAGCATTTT. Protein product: CAITGGNQPQHF.

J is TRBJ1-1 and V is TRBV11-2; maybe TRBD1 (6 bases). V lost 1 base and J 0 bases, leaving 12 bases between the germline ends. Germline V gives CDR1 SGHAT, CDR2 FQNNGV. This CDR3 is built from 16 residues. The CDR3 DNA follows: TGTGCCAGCAGCTTAGTTCCAGGGGCGTTGAACACTGAAGCTTTCTTT. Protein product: CASSLVPGALNTEAFF.

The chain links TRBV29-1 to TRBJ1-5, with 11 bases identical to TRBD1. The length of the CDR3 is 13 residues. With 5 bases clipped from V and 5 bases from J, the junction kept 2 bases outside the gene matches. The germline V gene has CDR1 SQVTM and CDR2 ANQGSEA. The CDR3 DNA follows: TGCAGCGTTTGGGGACAGGGGGATCAGCCCCAGCATTTT. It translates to CSVWGQGDQPQHF.

The CDR3 loop reads CASNLWPKRETQYF. The CDR3 DNA reads as TGTGCCAGCAACTTATGGCCAAAACGGGAGACCCAGTACTTC. The genes are TRBV28 and TRBJ2-5; D not resolved. Germline V gene data show CDR1 as MDHEN and CDR2 as SYDVKM. Trimming pared 7 bases from V and 5 bases from J, leaving 17 bases between. The CDR3 loop spans 14 amino acids. The whole variable domain, filled in from reference TRBV28 and TRBJ2-5, reads DVKVTQSSRYLVKRTGEKVFLECVQDMDHENMFWYRQDPGLGLRLIYFSYDVKMKEKGDIPEGYSVSREKKERFSLILESASTNQTSMYLCASNLWPKRETQYFGPGTRLLVL.

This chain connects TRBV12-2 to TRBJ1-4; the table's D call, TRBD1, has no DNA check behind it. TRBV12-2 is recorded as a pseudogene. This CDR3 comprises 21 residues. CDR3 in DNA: TGTGCAAGTCGCTTAGCGATTAGCCCCTTCAGACAGGGGCAAACTAATGAAAAACTGTTTTTT. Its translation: CASRLAISPFRQGQTNEKLFF.

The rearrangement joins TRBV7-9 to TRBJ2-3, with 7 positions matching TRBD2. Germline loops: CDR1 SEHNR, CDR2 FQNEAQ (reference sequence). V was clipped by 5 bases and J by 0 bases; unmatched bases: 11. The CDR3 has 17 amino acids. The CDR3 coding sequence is TGTGCCAGCAGCCTAGTTTCCGGGGGGACTAGCACAGATACGCAGTATTTT. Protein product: CASSLVSGGTSTDTQYF.

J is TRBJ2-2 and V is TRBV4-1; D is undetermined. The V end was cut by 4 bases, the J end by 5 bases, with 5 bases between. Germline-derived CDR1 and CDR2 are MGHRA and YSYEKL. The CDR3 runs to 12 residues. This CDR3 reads CASSPQTGELFF. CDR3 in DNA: TGCGCCAGCAGCCCCCAGACCGGGGAGCTGTTTTTT.

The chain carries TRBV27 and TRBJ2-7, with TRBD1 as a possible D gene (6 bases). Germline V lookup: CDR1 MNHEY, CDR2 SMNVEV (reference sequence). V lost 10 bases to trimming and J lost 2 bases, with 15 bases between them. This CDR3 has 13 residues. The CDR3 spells CATRTARTYEQYF. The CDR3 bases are TGTGCCACGAGGACAGCTCGTACCTACGAGCAGTACTTC.

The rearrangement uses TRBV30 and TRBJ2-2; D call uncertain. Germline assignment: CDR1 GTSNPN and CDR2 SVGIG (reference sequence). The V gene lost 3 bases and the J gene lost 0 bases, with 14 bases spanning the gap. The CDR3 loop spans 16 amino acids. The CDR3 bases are TGTGCCTGGAGACCCCGTGCTAGAGCGAACACCGGGGAGCTGTTTTTT. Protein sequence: CAWRPRARANTGELFF.

The CDR3 sequence is CASSKSGGGADTQYF. The CDR3 DNA reads as TGTGCCAGCAGCAAGAGCGGGGGGGGAGCAGATACGCAGTATTTT. This chain joins TRBV2 and TRBJ2-3, with 10 bases that match TRBD2. In germline, CDR1 is SNHLY, CDR2 FYNNEI. The CDR3 runs to 15 residues. Trimming cost V 6 bases and J 4 bases; bases outside gene matches: 7.

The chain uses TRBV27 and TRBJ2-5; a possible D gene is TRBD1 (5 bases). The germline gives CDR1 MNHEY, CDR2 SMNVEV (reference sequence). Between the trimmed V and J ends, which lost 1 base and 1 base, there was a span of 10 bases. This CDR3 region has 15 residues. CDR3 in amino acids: CASSLFATVQETQYF. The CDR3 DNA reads TGTGCCAGCAGTTTATTTGCGACAGTCCAAGAGACCCAGTACTTC.

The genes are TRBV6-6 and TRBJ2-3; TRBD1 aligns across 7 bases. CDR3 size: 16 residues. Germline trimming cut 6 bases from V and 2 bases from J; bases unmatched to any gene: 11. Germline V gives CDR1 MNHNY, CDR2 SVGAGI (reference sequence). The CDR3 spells CASSPRTTGYTDTQYF. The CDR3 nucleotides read TGTGCCAGCAGCCCGAGGACGACAGGGTACACAGATACGCAGTATTTT.

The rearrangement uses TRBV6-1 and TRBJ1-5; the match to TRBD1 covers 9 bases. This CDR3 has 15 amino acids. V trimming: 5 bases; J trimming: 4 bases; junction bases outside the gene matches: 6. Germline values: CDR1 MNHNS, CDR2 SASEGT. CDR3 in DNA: TGTGCCAGCAGTAGTGGGGACAGGGAGAATCAGCCCCAGCATTTT. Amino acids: CASSSGDRENQPQHF.

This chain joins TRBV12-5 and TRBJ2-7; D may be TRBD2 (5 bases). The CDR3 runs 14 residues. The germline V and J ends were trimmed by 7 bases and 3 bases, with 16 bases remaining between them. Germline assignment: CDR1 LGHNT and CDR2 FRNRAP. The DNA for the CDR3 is TGTGCTAGTGCCTGGGGAGTGGATTTCTACGAGCAGTACTTC. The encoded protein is CASAWGVDFYEQYF.